Shown below are 11 T cell receptor beta chains from a single sample sequenced in a study of graft-versus-host responses after intestinal transplantation. Sequencing used immunoSEQ multiplex PCR; TCRdb keeps in-frame clones, though not all of them. Altogether tens of thousands of clones are present, approximately 80% being singletons, with the ten largest covering 0.35% to 0.4%. The antigens for these receptors are not known. The specimen comprised unstimulated CD4+ T cells sorted from spleen or lymph node cells, sampled before transplant. The receptors here all came from a human donor who was the organ donor for an intestinal transplant.

V gene TRBV28 combines with J gene TRBJ1-5; perhaps TRBD1 as D (5 bases). The length of the CDR3 is 14 residues. Germline loops: CDR1 MDHEN, CDR2 SYDVKM. The V and J ends lost 6 bases and 0 bases respectively, with 9 bases between them. CDR3 sequence reads: CASRQDNSNQPQHF. The CDR3 DNA reads as TGTGCCAGCAGACAGGACAATAGCAATCAGCCCCAGCATTTT.

This clone was counted only a few times. The CDR3: CASSPQLPPNTGELFF. For the CDR3, the DNA is TGTGCCAGCAGCCCACAGCTACCTCCGAACACCGGGGAGCTGTTTTTT. The chain uses TRBV6-4 and TRBJ2-2; D not certain. V was trimmed by 6 bases and J by 0 bases, leaving 14 bases between them. Germline values: CDR1 MRHNA, CDR2 SNTAGT. CDR3 length equals 16 residues.

The rearrangement links TRBV19 to TRBJ1-5; a weak D match, TRBD1 (5 bases). V lost 0 bases and J lost 7, with 16 bases in between. Germline CDR1 is LNHDA and CDR2 is SQIVND (reference sequence). The CDR3 loop spans 16 amino acids. The CDR3: CASSIDLWAGGQPQHF. The CDR3 DNA sequence: TGTGCCAGTAGTATAGATCTATGGGCGGGGGGGCAGCCCCAGCATTTT.

This sequence joins TRBV25-1 and TRBJ2-2; a weak D match, TRBD1 (5 bases). There are 15 residues in the CDR3. Trimming took 7 bases from V and 5 from J, leaving 17 bases between them. CDR1 is MGHDK, CDR2 SYGVNS, per germline. The CDR3 sequence is CASTALDRLTGELFF. CDR3 sequence (DNA): TGTGCCAGCACCGCCTTAGACAGACTTACCGGGGAGCTGTTTTTT.

The chain uses TRBV21-1 and TRBJ1-2; TRBD1, the D gene given by the table, was not confirmed from the DNA. TRBV21-1 is annotated as a pseudogene. The CDR3 contains 15 residues. CDR3 in DNA: TGTGCCAGCAGCAATTTAATACAGGGAGACTATGGCTACACCTTC. Translated: CASSNLIQGDYGYTF.

This clone was found a few times. The genes are TRBV7-8 and TRBJ1-3, with 8 positions matching TRBD1. J was trimmed by 0 bases and V by 2 bases; bases with no gene match: 9. The CDR3 loop spans 18 amino acids. CDR1 SGHVS and CDR2 FQNEAQ come from the germline V gene. CDR3: CASSLLRDRGISGNTIYF. CDR3 in DNA: TGTGCCAGCAGCTTACTTCGTGACAGGGGTATCTCTGGAAACACCATATATTTT.

The chain uses TRBV6-6 and TRBJ2-1, with D possibly being TRBD2 (7 bases). CDR1 MNHNY and CDR2 SVGAGI come from the germline V gene (reference sequence). This CDR3 has 14 amino acids. Trimming pared 10 bases from V and 7 bases from J, leaving 20 bases between. CDR3 sequence reads: CATHSWRGGNEQFF. CDR3 nucleotide sequence: TGTGCCACCCACTCTTGGAGGGGGGGAAATGAGCAGTTCTTC.

The gene calls are TRBV9 and TRBJ2-1, with D possibly being TRBD2 (6 bases). The CDR3 covers 15 residues. Between the trimmed V and J ends, which lost 2 bases and 0 bases, there was a span of 9 bases. Germline V gene sequence: CDR1 SGDLS, CDR2 YYNGEE. CDR3: CASSVRLGSYNEQFF. The CDR3 DNA reads TGTGCCAGCAGCGTCCGACTAGGCTCCTACAATGAGCAGTTCTTC.

The chain recombines TRBV19 with TRBJ2-2; D is ambiguous. The CDR3 spans 13 residues. Germline values: CDR1 LNHDA, CDR2 SQIVND (reference sequence). V lost 7 bases, J lost 6 bases, and 12 bases lay in between. The CDR3 loop reads CASTSMGSGELFF. The DNA for the CDR3 is TGTGCCAGTACTTCTATGGGCTCCGGGGAGCTGTTTTTT.

The chain couples TRBV7-9 to TRBJ2-5, with D possibly TRBD2 on 6 matching bases. The ends were cut back, 5 bases at V and 5 bases at J, with 12 bases in the middle. CDR1 and CDR2 from the germline V gene are SEHNR and FQNEAQ (reference sequence). The CDR3 totals 13 residues. The CDR3 DNA follows: TGTGCCAGCAGCCCGGGACTTGTGGAGACCCAGTACTTC. This sequence encodes CASSPGLVETQYF.

The chain is built from TRBV6-6 and TRBJ2-7, with D possibly TRBD1 on 6 matching bases. Germline CDR1 is MNHNY and CDR2 is SVGAGI (reference sequence). Trimming removed 2 bases from V and 3 bases from J, with 11 bases in between. CDR3 length equals 14 residues. The CDR3 loop is CASSYHRALYEQYV. For the CDR3, the DNA is TGTGCCAGCAGTTACCACAGGGCTCTCTACGAGCAGTACGTC.